This TCR beta chain was recorded in a study of blood T cells in healthy people across ages. Together with a sample-barcoded 5' primer, a J-beta primer mix was included in a second PCR lasting roughly 7 to 11 cycles. TCRdb reanalysed the 5' RACE reads using MiXCR and keeps one entry per CDR3 protein. The table has roughly 500,000 distinct CDR3 sequences, about 26% seen once. The CDR3 totals 14 residues. Trimming took 1 base from V and 0 from J, leaving 8 bases between them. CDR1 and CDR2 (germline): DFQATT, SNEGSKA (reference sequence). The TCR was taken from a woman in her seventies in good health. The chain employs TRBV20-1 and TRBJ2-3, with D unclear. The sample taken for sequencing was blood. The CDR3 loop reads CSARGTASTDTQYF. The DNA for the CDR3 is TGCAGTGCTAGAGGTACGGCTAGCACAGATACGCAGTATTTT.